These T cell receptor beta chains were read from a single sample in a study of shared clonotypes between healthy human individuals. Sequencing used immunoSEQ multiplex PCR; TCRdb keeps in-frame clones, though not all of them. In the table there are 1,500,000 or so clones, approximately 98.5% of which are singletons. The sample comprised naive CD4+ T cells sorted from blood. These receptors came from a man aged 25-40 years in good health. Both conserved end residues are part of each CDR3. Fields, in order: J gene, D gene, V gene, CDR3 protein. The D gene is left open where the match is weak.

j_call: TRBJ1-2
d_call: TRBD1
v_call: TRBV7-2
cdr3_aa: CASSLVFGQGANYGYTF

j_call: TRBJ2-1
d_call: TRBD2
v_call: TRBV6-4
cdr3_aa: CASSVSGSSYNEQFF

j_call: TRBJ1-5
d_call: TRBD1
v_call: TRBV6-1
cdr3_aa: CASREDREQYQPQHF

j_call: TRBJ2-4
d_call: TRBD1
v_call: TRBV15
cdr3_aa: CATSRAGTGENIQYF

j_call: TRBJ2-5
d_call: NA
v_call: TRBV28
cdr3_aa: CASSLVGAREYQETQYF

j_call: TRBJ2-3
d_call: TRBD2
v_call: TRBV18
cdr3_aa: CASELAAPQRDTQYF

j_call: TRBJ2-7
d_call: NA
v_call: TRBV5-4
cdr3_aa: CASSSASSYEQYF

j_call: TRBJ1-3
d_call: NA
v_call: TRBV2
cdr3_aa: CASSVGVDGNTIYF

j_call: TRBJ1-2
d_call: TRBD1
v_call: TRBV5-1
cdr3_aa: CASSSTGANYGYTF

j_call: TRBJ1-2
d_call: TRBD1
v_call: TRBV2
cdr3_aa: CASSTTGGRSYGYTF

j_call: TRBJ2-3
d_call: NA
v_call: TRBV18
cdr3_aa: CASSPSGASTDTQYF

j_call: TRBJ2-7
d_call: TRBD1
v_call: TRBV7-9
cdr3_aa: CASSFQTGGEQYF

j_call: TRBJ1-1
d_call: NA
v_call: TRBV16
cdr3_aa: CASSQVDRNTEAFF

j_call: TRBJ2-2
d_call: NA
v_call: TRBV21-1
cdr3_aa: CASSPQGFATTGELFF